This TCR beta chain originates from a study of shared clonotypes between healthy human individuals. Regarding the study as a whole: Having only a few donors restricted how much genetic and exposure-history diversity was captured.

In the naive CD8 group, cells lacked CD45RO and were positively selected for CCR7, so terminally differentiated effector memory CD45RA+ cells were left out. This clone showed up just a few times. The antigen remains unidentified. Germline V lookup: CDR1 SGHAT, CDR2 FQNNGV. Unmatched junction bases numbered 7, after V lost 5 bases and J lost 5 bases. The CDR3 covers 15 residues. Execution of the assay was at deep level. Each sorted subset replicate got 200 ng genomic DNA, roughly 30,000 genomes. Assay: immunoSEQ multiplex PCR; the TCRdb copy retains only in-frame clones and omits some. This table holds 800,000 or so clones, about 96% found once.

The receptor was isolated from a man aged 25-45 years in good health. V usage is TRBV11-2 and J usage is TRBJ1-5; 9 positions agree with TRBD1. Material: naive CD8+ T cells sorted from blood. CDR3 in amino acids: CASSRGQGKDQPQHF. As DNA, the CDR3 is TGTGCCAGCAGCAGGGGACAGGGTAAAGATCAGCCCCAGCATTTT.